This TCR beta chain appears in the sequencing data of a study of blood T cell repertoires in COVID-19 (TCRdb year 2020). Study-wide context: Samples covering the acute and convalescent phases of COVID-19 were provided by collaborators in the United States, Italy and Spain. The prospective study material was composed of cDNA or gDNA derived from T cells, B-cell-depleted T cells, or PBMCs. Subjects who had been exposed to COVID-19, were actively infected with it, or had recovered from it provided the deeply sampled blood TCRbeta repertoires that made up the dataset. The repertoires were released in a freely available public database intended as a resource for research on the immune response to SARS-CoV-2. The samples were drawn from the first 160 participants of the ongoing ImmuneRACE study and from about 1,200 subjects provided by 6 global collaborators. A de-identified subject ID, COVID-19 status, age in years and sex were almost always included in the sample metadata. Where HLA class I and class II types were available, the types were taken from metadata supplied by the sample provider, not from assay-based typing. Study-wide conclusions, independent of this receptor: How much clinical and demographic metadata was included differed by source and by participant, and the metadata was provided uncurated.

TCRbeta CDR3 regions were amplified from genomic DNA using the immunoSEQ Assay, a bias-controlled multiplex PCR. Turning to the authors' computational methods: Within the assay, amplification of reference gene primers was used to estimate how many nucleated cells each sample contained. To quantify the absolute abundance of each unique TCRbeta CDR3 rearrangement, sequence reads were collapsed and filtered. Productive Simpson clonality was computed per sample as the square root of Simpson's diversity index over productive rearrangements. In its TCRdb copy, this immuneACCESS table keeps in-frame sequences only and misses some clones. Where compared with another copy, unresolved V genes explain less than half of these, and the others have no known cause. The V and J calls and clone size were taken over from that table, and D and trimming were inferred from the DNA. This sample holds approximately 290,000 clones; about 85% were observed only once. 0.7% to 0.9% of the sample is in the top ten clones.

One collaborating source in Seattle enrolled patients during active infection and followed them longitudinally through the course of disease. Whole blood was collected in K2EDTA tubes by collaborating institutions according to the institutions' own protocols. For TCRbeta analysis, collaborator samples were shipped as frozen whole blood, as isolated PBMCs, or as DNA extracted from either sample type. The sample holds a few counts of this clone. What antigen it recognizes has not been identified. No qualities accompany the bases; no much larger clone lies one base away. What was sequenced was peripheral blood. This TCR came from a human donor with COVID-19, enrolled during active disease. The donor label of this sample is uncertain.

CDR3 reads: CASSGDRGDYGYTF. Read as DNA, the sequence is TGTGCCAGTAGTGGGGACAGGGGAGACTATGGCTACACCTTC. Recombination connected TRBV19 to TRBJ1-2, with 10 junctional bases fitting TRBD1. From its cysteine to its phenylalanine, the CDR3 spans 14 amino acids. The read is trimmed to its CDR3 DNA, 42 bases read in frame from base 1. Trimmed from V: 5 bases; trimmed from J: 3 bases; junction bases lacking a gene match: 3. CDR1 and CDR2 are read off the germline V gene (reference sequence) as LNHDA and SQIVND.